This is a list of T cell receptor beta chains from one sample in a study of T cell changes during pregnancy in multiple sclerosis. Repertoires were generated with immunoSEQ multiplex PCR, while TCRdb's copy carries only in-frame clones and drops some. Here the sample spans about 38,000 clones, 92% being singletons. This sample comprised CD4+ T cells from peripheral blood mononuclear cells, obtained after pregnancy. These receptors were obtained from a female donor in good health, enrolled as a control in a pregnancy study. CDR3s include the opening cysteine and the closing phenylalanine or tryptophan. D genes are given only for firm matches. Where a row states a size, it is once, few, many or the class of an expanded clone; other rows omit it.

v_gene: TRBV18
j_gene: TRBJ1-1
d_gene: .
abundance: .
CDR3aa: CASSRQTGGAFF
CDR3nt: TGTGCCAGCTCAAGACAAACTGGAGGAGCTTTCTTT

v_gene: TRBV30
j_gene: TRBJ2-2
d_gene: TRBD2
abundance: once
CDR3aa: CAWGTGLAGAGELFF
CDR3nt: TGTGCCTGGGGGACGGGGCTAGCGGGGGCCGGGGAGCTGTTTTTT

v_gene: TRBV5-4
j_gene: TRBJ2-7
d_gene: TRBD1
abundance: .
CDR3aa: CASSPGQNYEQYF
CDR3nt: TGTGCCAGCAGCCCGGGACAGAACTACGAGCAGTACTTC

v_gene: TRBV5-6
j_gene: TRBJ1-1
d_gene: .
abundance: .
CDR3aa: CASTGNTEAFF
CDR3nt: TGTGCCAGCACCGGGAACACTGAAGCTTTCTTT

v_gene: TRBV15
j_gene: TRBJ1-1
d_gene: TRBD1
abundance: .
CDR3aa: CATSPRGERNTEAFF
CDR3nt: TGTGCCACCAGCCCCAGGGGGGAACGGAACACTGAAGCTTTCTTT

v_gene: TRBV4-1
j_gene: TRBJ2-7
d_gene: TRBD2
abundance: .
CDR3aa: CASSQDPGGDLDEQYF
CDR3nt: TGCGCCAGCAGCCAGGACCCGGGGGGGGACCTCGACGAGCAGTACTTC

v_gene: TRBV4-2
j_gene: TRBJ2-1
d_gene: .
abundance: .
CDR3aa: CASSQVSERNEQFF
CDR3nt: TGTGCCAGCAGCCAAGTCAGCGAGCGCAATGAGCAGTTCTTC

v_gene: TRBV19
j_gene: TRBJ1-1
d_gene: TRBD1
abundance: .
CDR3aa: CASTLGQGATEAFF
CDR3nt: TGTGCCAGTACCCTTGGACAGGGGGCCACTGAAGCTTTCTTT

v_gene: TRBV7-2
j_gene: TRBJ1-6
d_gene: .
abundance: once
CDR3aa: CASSEEGPFSFYNSPLHF
CDR3nt: TGTGCCAGCAGTGAAGAGGGTCCTTTTAGTTTTTATAATTCACCCCTCCACTTT

v_gene: TRBV5-1
j_gene: TRBJ1-2
d_gene: .
abundance: .
CDR3aa: CASSDASRPGYTF
CDR3nt: TGCGCCAGCAGCGACGCTAGCCGCCCCGGCTACACCTTC